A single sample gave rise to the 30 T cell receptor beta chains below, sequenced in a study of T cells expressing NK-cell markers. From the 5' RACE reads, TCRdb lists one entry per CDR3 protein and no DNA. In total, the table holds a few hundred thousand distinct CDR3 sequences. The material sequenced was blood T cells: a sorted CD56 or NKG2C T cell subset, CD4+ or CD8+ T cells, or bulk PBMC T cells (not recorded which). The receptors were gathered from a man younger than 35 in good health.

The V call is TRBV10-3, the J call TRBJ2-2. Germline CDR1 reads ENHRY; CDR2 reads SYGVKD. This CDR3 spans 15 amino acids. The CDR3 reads CAISDAQRHTGELFF.

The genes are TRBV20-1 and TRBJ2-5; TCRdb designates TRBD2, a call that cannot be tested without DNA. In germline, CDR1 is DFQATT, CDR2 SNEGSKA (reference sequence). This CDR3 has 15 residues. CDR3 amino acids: CSAREPSGSQETQYF.

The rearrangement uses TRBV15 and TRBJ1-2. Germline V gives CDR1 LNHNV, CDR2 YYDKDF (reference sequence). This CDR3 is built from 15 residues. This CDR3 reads CATSRDLYGVLGYTF.

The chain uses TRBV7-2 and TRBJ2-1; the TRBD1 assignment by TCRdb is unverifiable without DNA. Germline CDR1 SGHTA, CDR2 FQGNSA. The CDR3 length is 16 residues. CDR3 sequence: CASSFPQYRSYNEQFF.

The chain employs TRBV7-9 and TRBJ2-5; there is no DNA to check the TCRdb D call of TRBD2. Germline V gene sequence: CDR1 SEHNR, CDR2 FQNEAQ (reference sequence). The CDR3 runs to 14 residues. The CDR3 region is CASSDRLKQETQYF. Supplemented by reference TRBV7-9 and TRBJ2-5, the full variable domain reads DTGVSQNPRHKITKRGQNVTFRCDPISEHNRLYWYRQTLGQGPEFLTYFQNEAQLEKSRLLSDRFSAERPKGSFSTLEIQRTEQGDSAMYLCASSDRLKQETQYFGPGTRLLVL.

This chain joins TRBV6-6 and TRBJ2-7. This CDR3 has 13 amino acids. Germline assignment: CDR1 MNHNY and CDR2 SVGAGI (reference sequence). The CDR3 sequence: CASSYGVNAEQYF.

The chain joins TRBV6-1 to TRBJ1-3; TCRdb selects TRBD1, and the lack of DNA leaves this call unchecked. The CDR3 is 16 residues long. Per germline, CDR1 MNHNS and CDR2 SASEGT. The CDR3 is CASSEGGGAGGNTIYF.

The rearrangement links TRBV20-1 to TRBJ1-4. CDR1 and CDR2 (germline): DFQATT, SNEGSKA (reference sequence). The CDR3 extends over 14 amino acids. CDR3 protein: CSARVSELNEKLFF.

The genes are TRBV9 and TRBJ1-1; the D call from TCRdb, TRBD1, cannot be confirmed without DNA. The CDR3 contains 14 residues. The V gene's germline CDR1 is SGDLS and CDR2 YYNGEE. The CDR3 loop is CASSVQGGGTEAFF.

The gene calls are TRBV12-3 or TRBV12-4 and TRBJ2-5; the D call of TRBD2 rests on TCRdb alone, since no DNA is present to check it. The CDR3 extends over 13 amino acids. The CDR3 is CASSLLGSETQYF.

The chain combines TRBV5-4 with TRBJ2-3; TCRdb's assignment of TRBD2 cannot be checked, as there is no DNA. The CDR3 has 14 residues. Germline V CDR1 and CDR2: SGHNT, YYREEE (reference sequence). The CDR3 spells CASSLSGRADTQYF.

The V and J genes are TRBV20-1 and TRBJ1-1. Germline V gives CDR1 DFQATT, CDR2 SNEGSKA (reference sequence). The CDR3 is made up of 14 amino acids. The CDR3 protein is CSAFRRRGNTEAFF.

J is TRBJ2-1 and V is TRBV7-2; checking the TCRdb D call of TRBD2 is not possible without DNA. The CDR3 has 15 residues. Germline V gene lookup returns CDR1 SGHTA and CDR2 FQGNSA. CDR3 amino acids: CASSLVSGRSNEQFF.

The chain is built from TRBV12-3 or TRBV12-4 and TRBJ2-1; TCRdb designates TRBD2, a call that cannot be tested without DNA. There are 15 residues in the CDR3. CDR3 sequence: CASTALAGRPNEQFF.

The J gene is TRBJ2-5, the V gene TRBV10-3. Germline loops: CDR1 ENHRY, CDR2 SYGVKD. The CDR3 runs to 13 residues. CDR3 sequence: CAISGVHQETQYF.

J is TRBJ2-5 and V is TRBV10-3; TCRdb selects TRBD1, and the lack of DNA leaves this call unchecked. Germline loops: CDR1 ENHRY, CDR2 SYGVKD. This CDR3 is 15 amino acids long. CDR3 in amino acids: CAITPGQGAGETQYF.

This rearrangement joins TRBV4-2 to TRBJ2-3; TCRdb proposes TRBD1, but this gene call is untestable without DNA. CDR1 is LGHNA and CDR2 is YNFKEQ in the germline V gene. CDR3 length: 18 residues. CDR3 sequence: CASSRGAGGTGGTDTQYF.

The CDR3: CASGLFGNTYEQYF. This chain uses TRBV12-3 or TRBV12-4 with TRBJ2-7. The CDR3 has 14 residues.

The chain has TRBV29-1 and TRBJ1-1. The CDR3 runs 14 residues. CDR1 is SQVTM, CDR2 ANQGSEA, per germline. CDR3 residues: CSAAGLRQNTEAFF.

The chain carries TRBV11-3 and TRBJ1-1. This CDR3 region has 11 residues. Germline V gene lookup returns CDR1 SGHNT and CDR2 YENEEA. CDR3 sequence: CASSFLGVAFF.

The CDR3 sequence: CATSDPGDRGLGSEQFF. The chain combines TRBV24-1 with TRBJ2-1; TCRdb gives TRBD1 as the D gene, but with no DNA this cannot be confirmed. Per germline, CDR1 KGHDR and CDR2 SFDVKD. This CDR3 comprises 17 residues.

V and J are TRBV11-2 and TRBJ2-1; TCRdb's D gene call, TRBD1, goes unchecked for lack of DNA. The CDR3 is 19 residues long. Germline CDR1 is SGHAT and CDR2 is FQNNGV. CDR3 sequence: CASSSIRRRGPPSYNEQFF.

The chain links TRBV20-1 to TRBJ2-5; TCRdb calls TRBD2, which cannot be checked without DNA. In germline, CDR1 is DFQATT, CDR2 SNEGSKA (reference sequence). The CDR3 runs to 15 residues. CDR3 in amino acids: CSARPGLAGGGTQYF.

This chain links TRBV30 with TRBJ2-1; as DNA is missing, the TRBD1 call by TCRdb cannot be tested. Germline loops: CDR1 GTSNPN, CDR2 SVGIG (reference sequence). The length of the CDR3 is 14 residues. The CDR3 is CAWSRTGVSDEQFF.

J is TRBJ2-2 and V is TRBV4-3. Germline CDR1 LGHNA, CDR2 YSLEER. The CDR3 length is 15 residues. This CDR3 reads CASSQESGTTGELFF.

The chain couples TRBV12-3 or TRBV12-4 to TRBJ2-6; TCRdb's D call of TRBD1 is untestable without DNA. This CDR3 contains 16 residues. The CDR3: CASRATGDSGANVLTF.

CDR3 in amino acids: CASSREPTGELFF. V gene TRBV5-1 combines with J gene TRBJ2-2. Germline V gene sequence: CDR1 SGHRS, CDR2 YFSETQ. There are 13 residues in the CDR3.

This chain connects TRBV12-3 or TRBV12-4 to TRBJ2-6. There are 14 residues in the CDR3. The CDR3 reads CASRHSSGANVLTF.

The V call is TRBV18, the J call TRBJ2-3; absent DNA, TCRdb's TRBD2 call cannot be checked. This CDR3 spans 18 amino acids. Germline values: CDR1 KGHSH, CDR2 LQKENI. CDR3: CASSPLWGLAGSTDTQYF.

The CDR3 loop reads CASSLSGRGGTDTQYF. The rearrangement uses TRBV5-1 and TRBJ2-3; checking the TCRdb D call of TRBD1 is not possible without DNA. CDR3 length: 16 residues. Germline values: CDR1 SGHRS, CDR2 YFSETQ.